This TCR beta chain was obtained from a study of blood T cell repertoires in COVID-19. In the original processing: Nucleated cell number was recorded as an estimate derived from reference gene primer amplification. The repertoire was sequenced with immunoSEQ multiplex PCR; TCRdb's copy has only in-frame clones and lacks some. For V, J and clone size, that table is used; D and trimming come from the DNA. This sample has about 190,000 clones; 82% occur once, and the top ten carry less than 9.5%. The germline gives CDR1 SGHNT, CDR2 YYREEE (reference sequence). The CDR3 runs 15 residues. V was cut by 0 bases and J by 1 base, with 10 bases left in between.

Material for sequencing was peripheral blood. J is TRBJ1-1 and V is TRBV5-4, with D tentatively TRBD1 (6 bases). This sequence originates from a woman aged 55-70 years with COVID-19, enrolled during active disease. The CDR3 reads CASSLEGRGNTEAFF. The DNA of the CDR3 is TGTGCCAGCAGCTTGGAAGGCAGGGGGAACACTGAAGCTTTCTTT.